Listed below are T cell receptor beta chains from one sample, sequenced in a study of PD-L1 blockade in urothelial cancer. Here immunoSEQ multiplex PCR was the method, and the copy in TCRdb shows in-frame clones only, minus some. Of around 100,000 clones in the sample, 75% to 95% were seen once. This specimen was PBMCs, taken around atezolizumab (anti-PD-L1) treatment. These receptors were taken from a man between 60 and 75 years old with urothelial cancer. Each CDR3 is given with its conserved first and last residue. D genes are given only for firm matches. Clone size is stated in some rows and not others, as once, few, many or a class when expanded.

TRBV6-4	.	TRBJ2-4	TRBD2	TGTGCCAGCAGCGACCTTAATCCAAGAGGGGGACTAGGAGGACATTTGCCCAAAAACATTCAGTACTTC	CASSDLNPRGGLGGHLPKNIQYF
TRBV7-8	once	TRBJ2-7	TRBD1	TGTGCCAGCAGCCGCTCCGGGACAGGGGCATACGAGCAGTACTTC	CASSRSGTGAYEQYF
TRBV9	.	TRBJ1-4	.	TGTGCCAGCAGCGTTGGTTCCGGGAGGGATCGAAATGAAAAACTGTTTTTT	CASSVGSGRDRNEKLFF
TRBV27	.	TRBJ2-3	TRBD2	TGTGCCAGCAGTCCCGGACTAGCGGGATGGGCAGATACGCAGTATTTT	CASSPGLAGWADTQYF
TRBV7-2	once	TRBJ2-5	TRBD1	TGTGCCAGCAGCCCCCTCTTTAAAGGGGGCGTGGGGGAGACCCAGTACTTC	CASSPLFKGGVGETQYF
TRBV30	.	TRBJ2-1	.	TGTGCCTGGAGCCTACAGGGATACGCCTACAATGAGCAGTTCTTC	CAWSLQGYAYNEQFF
TRBV5-1	.	TRBJ2-2	TRBD2	TGCGCCAGCAGCTTGCGCACTAGCGGAGACACCGGGGAGCTGTTTTTT	CASSLRTSGDTGELFF
TRBV29-1	.	TRBJ1-4	.	TGCAGCGTTGAAGGACAGACTAATGAAAAACTGTTTTTT	CSVEGQTNEKLFF
TRBV10-3	.	TRBJ2-2	.	TGTGCCATCAGTGACCAAAACACCGGGGAGCTGTTTTTT	CAISDQNTGELFF
TRBV2	.	TRBJ1-1	TRBD1	TGTGCCAGCACCCAGCAGGGGGCGGTGAACACTGAAGCTTTCTTT	CASTQQGAVNTEAFF
TRBV6-5	.	TRBJ2-3	.	TGTGCCAGCAGTTACTCGGGCGGGACTAGCACAGATACGCAGTATTTT	CASSYSGGTSTDTQYF
TRBV10-3	.	TRBJ2-7	.	TGTGCCATCAGTGAGGGGGCAGGCGGGACTCGCTTCTACGAGCAGTACTTC	CAISEGAGGTRFYEQYF
TRBV30	.	TRBJ1-4	.	TGTGCCTGGAGGAGTCAGGGGACCCACCTTTCGGAAAAACTGTTTTTT	CAWRSQGTHLSEKLFF
TRBV18	.	TRBJ2-7	TRBD1	TGTGCCAGCTCACAGGGGGCGAGCTCCTACGAGCAGTACTTC	CASSQGASSYEQYF
TRBV7-2	.	TRBJ1-3	.	TGTGCCAGCAGCTCGCAGGCGGGGGGTCACAACACCATATATTTT	CASSSQAGGHNTIYF
TRBV1	.	TRBJ2-2	.	TGCACCAGCAGCCACCGAGCGGTGAGCGCGAACACCGGGGAGCTGTTTTTT	CTSSHRAVSANTGELFF
TRBV5-4	.	TRBJ2-2	TRBD2	TGTGCCAGCAGCCCGATAGCGGGGGCCGGGGATGGGGGGGAGCTGTTTTTT	CASSPIAGAGDGGELFF
TRBV4-3	.	TRBJ1-3	.	TGCGCCAGCAGCCCCTCGTACTCTGGAAACACCATATATTTT	CASSPSYSGNTIYF
TRBV5-1	.	TRBJ2-7	.	TGCGCCAGCAGCCGCCAAGGGGGGGGCGCGGCCTACGAGCAGTACTTC	CASSRQGGGAAYEQYF
TRBV5-4	.	TRBJ1-6	TRBD1	TGTGCCAGCAGCTTGGTGGGACAGGGGTTTAATAATTCACCCCTCCACTTT	CASSLVGQGFNNSPLHF
TRBV6-1	.	TRBJ1-4	.	TGTGCCAGCGGGGGGGCAACTAATGAAAAACTGTTTTTT	CASGGATNEKLFF
TRBV2	.	TRBJ1-1	TRBD1	TGTGCCAGCGGAGGACAGGGGTACACTGAAGCTTTCTTT	CASGGQGYTEAFF
TRBV18	.	TRBJ2-1	TRBD2	TGTGCCAGCTCACCCTCCTTGGGGGGAGGGTCCGGTGAGCAGTTCTTC	CASSPSLGGGSGEQFF
TRBV7-2	.	TRBJ2-1	.	TGTGCCAGCAGCCCTATTTGGGGGAGGGGGGTCGTCGAGCAGTTCTTC	CASSPIWGRGVVEQFF
TRBV6-5	.	TRBJ2-1	TRBD2	TGTGCCAGCAGTAACGGCGGGAGGGCCGACGATGAGCAGTTCTTC	CASSNGGRADDEQFF
TRBV5-1	.	TRBJ1-6	.	TGCGCCAGCAGCTTGGCCGCGAGCTCCTATAATTCACCCCTCCACTTT	CASSLAASSYNSPLHF
TRBV6-4	.	TRBJ2-5	TRBD2	TGTGCCAGCAGTGCAACTAGCGGGGCCCGGGAGACCCAGTACTTC	CASSATSGARETQYF
TRBV6-1	.	TRBJ2-3	.	TGTGCCAGCAGTGACAGGGGTTTAAAGGATACGCAGTATTTT	CASSDRGLKDTQYF
TRBV5-5	.	TRBJ2-5	TRBD2	TGTGCCAGCAGCTTGGAATCTAGCGGGAGGGCGTGGGAGACCCAGTACTTC	CASSLESSGRAWETQYF
TRBV4-3	few	TRBJ2-1	.	TGCGCCAGCAGCCACCTCACTAGCAACAATGAGCAGTTCTTC	CASSHLTSNNEQFF
TRBV27	.	TRBJ2-3	.	TGTGCCAGCAGTTTATTAGTGGAGGTAGCAGATACGCAGTATTTT	CASSLLVEVADTQYF
TRBV10-3	.	TRBJ2-5	TRBD2	TGTGCCATCAGTGAGTCGGCTAGCGGGAGGGTCGAGACCCAGTACTTC	CAISESASGRVETQYF